A single sample is the source of the 27 T cell receptor beta chains below, sequenced in a study of lymphopenia after photon versus proton radiotherapy. Repertoires were generated with immunoSEQ multiplex PCR, while TCRdb's copy carries only in-frame clones and drops some. In the table there are over 15,000 clones, just over 85% of which are singletons. The sample in question was peripheral blood, obtained from a patient treated with proton-based radiotherapy. These receptors were collected from a man aged 65 to 85 with pancreatic cancer.

The V and J genes are TRBV30 and TRBJ2-2, with TRBD1 matching 9 bases. CDR3 size: 15 residues. In germline, CDR1 is GTSNPN, CDR2 SVGIG (reference sequence). V lost 2 bases and J lost 4; bases outside the gene matches: 5. CDR3 DNA sequence: TGTGCCTGGAGTAGAGGACAGGGGATCACCGGGGAGCTGTTTTTT. Its translation: CAWSRGQGITGELFF. Complete variable domain (other parts from reference TRBV30 and TRBJ2-2): SQTIHQWPATLVQPVGSPLSLECTVEGTSNPNLYWYRQAAGRGLQLLFYSVGIGQISSEVPQNLSASRPQDRQFILSSKKLLLSDSGFYLCAWSRGQGITGELFFGEGSRLTVL.

The V and J genes are TRBV18 and TRBJ1-5; no definite D call. From germline, CDR1 is KGHSH and CDR2 LQKENI. This CDR3 spans 13 amino acids. Deletions cut 5 bases from V and 10 bases from J, with 15 bases between. The DNA of the CDR3 is TGTGCCAGCTCATCAGACACGTTTTCCCCCCAGCATTTT. Translated: CASSSDTFSPQHF.

J is TRBJ2-7 and V is TRBV30; TRBD1 agrees at 8 bases. CDR1 and CDR2 from the germline V gene are GTSNPN and SVGIG (reference sequence). The trim removed 4 bases at V and 5 bases at J, leaving 10 bases unmatched. CDR3 length equals 14 residues. The CDR3 spells CAWTLSGGIDEQYF. The CDR3 region has the DNA TGTGCCTGGACCCTGTCAGGGGGCATAGACGAGCAGTACTTC.

The chain joins TRBV28 to TRBJ2-5, with 9 nucleotides matching TRBD1. This CDR3 spans 14 amino acids. CDR1 and CDR2 (germline): MDHEN, SYDVKM. The V segment lost 5 bases and the J segment 6 bases; nucleotides outside the gene matches: 7. The CDR3 loop reads CASSTHRGPQTQYF. CDR3 coding DNA: TGTGCCAGCAGTACTCACAGGGGGCCCCAGACCCAGTACTTC.

The chain joins TRBV7-3 to TRBJ2-5, with a tentative D call TRBD1 (6 bases). The CDR3 is 13 residues long. The germline V gene encodes CDR1 SGHTA and CDR2 FQGTGA. V was cut by 2 bases and J by 5 bases, with 9 bases left in between. CDR3 protein: CASSLQGRETQYF. CDR3 sequence (DNA): TGTGCCAGCAGCTTACAGGGGCGGGAGACCCAGTACTTC.

The chain recombines TRBV7-9 with TRBJ1-1; the D is unclear. The CDR3 contains 17 residues. Germline-derived CDR1 and CDR2 are SEHNR and FQNEAQ (reference sequence). Between the trimmed V and J ends, which lost 5 bases and 1 base, there was a span of 20 bases. CDR3 DNA: TGTGCCAGCAGCCCCAGGAGTTGGGGTTTCACGAACACTGAAGCTTTCTTT. Protein product: CASSPRSWGFTNTEAFF.

The rearrangement uses TRBV11-2 and TRBJ2-7; either TRBD1 or TRBD2 may supply D (6 bases each). Germline V lookup: CDR1 SGHAT, CDR2 FQNNGV. Trimming cost V 3 bases and J 0 bases, with 12 bases left between them. This CDR3 comprises 15 residues. In DNA, the CDR3 is TGTGCCAGCAGCTTCCCCGGGGGCCACTCCTACGAGCAGTACTTC. Translating gives CASSFPGGHSYEQYF.

This chain links TRBV30 with TRBJ1-1, with D unclear. Deletions cut 3 bases from V and 0 bases from J, with 8 bases between. The CDR3 spans 13 residues. Germline V lookup: CDR1 GTSNPN, CDR2 SVGIG (reference sequence). CDR3 nucleotide sequence: TGTGCCTGGAGGGCCAGGATGAACACTGAAGCTTTCTTT. Amino acid sequence: CAWRARMNTEAFF.

J is TRBJ2-1 and V is TRBV15; possibly TRBD2 for D (5 bases). V was shortened by 0 bases and J by 9 bases, with 12 bases between the two germline ends. Looked up from germline, CDR1 is LNHNV and CDR2 is YYDKDF (reference sequence). CDR3 length equals 14 residues. CDR3 in DNA: TGTGCCACCAGCAGAGATCGGGGTACCGGTGAGCAGTTCTTC. Translated, it gives CATSRDRGTGEQFF.

This clone was detected a few times. The rearrangement links TRBV4-1 to TRBJ1-2; D is unresolved. V dropped 2 bases and J dropped 6 bases, with 7 bases sitting between them. The CDR3 contains 12 residues. CDR1 is MGHRA and CDR2 is YSYEKL in the germline V gene. This CDR3 reads CASSQPPNGYTF. The CDR3 DNA is TGCGCCAGCAGCCAACCCCCAAATGGCTACACCTTC.

The gene calls are TRBV5-5 and TRBJ1-5; 10 bases agree with TRBD1. With 5 bases clipped from V and 2 bases from J, the junction kept 13 bases outside the gene matches. The germline gives CDR1 SGHKS, CDR2 YYEKEE (reference sequence). CDR3 length equals 18 residues. The CDR3 coding sequence is TGTGCCAGCAGTTACAAGTTCGGGACAGGGGTAGGCAATCAGCCCCAGCATTTT. Residues: CASSYKFGTGVGNQPQHF.

V gene TRBV4-1 combines with J gene TRBJ1-2; perhaps TRBD1 as D (6 bases). The V gene's germline CDR1 is MGHRA and CDR2 YSYEKL. V was clipped by 5 bases and J by 1 base, with 11 bases between them. The CDR3 is 14 amino acids. Written as DNA, the CDR3 is TGCGCCAGCAGCTCGGACAGTCTTAACTATGGCTACACCTTC. It yields the protein CASSSDSLNYGYTF.

The chain employs TRBV2 and TRBJ2-2; 7 positions agree with TRBD1. Unmatched junction bases numbered 5, after V lost 8 bases and J lost 2 bases. Germline loops: CDR1 SNHLY, CDR2 FYNNEI. The CDR3 is 14 amino acids. This CDR3 is CASLGQINTGELFF. CDR3 in DNA: TGTGCCAGCCTGGGACAGATTAACACCGGGGAGCTGTTTTTT.

The V gene is TRBV4-2, the J gene TRBJ2-3; 12 positions agree with TRBD2. Per germline, CDR1 LGHNA and CDR2 YNFKEQ. Losses at the gene ends were 1 base for V and 2 bases for J; bases not matched to a gene: 1. This CDR3 has 16 residues. The CDR3 loop reads CASSQASGGATDTQYF. As DNA, the CDR3 is TGTGCCAGCAGCCAAGCTAGCGGGGGGGCCACAGATACGCAGTATTTT.

The J gene is TRBJ1-1, the V gene TRBV13, with D tentatively TRBD1 (6 bases). Germline V gene sequence: CDR1 PRHDT, CDR2 FYEKMQ (reference sequence). The V gene lost 10 bases and the J gene lost 2 bases, with 14 bases spanning the gap. The CDR3 covers 13 residues. CDR3 in amino acids: CATKQGHNTEAFF. The CDR3 bases are TGTGCCACCAAACAGGGCCATAACACTGAAGCTTTCTTT.

The chain has TRBV6-1 and TRBJ1-2; D is unresolved. Per germline, CDR1 MNHNS and CDR2 SASEGT. The CDR3 length is 15 residues. V lost 6 bases to trimming and J lost 0 bases, with 14 bases between them. CDR3 in amino acids: CASSQLRKANYGYTF. DNA for the CDR3: TGTGCCAGCAGCCAACTACGGAAAGCTAACTATGGCTACACCTTC.

The table lists this clone with a few counts. The rearrangement links TRBV27 to TRBJ1-1; a weak D match, TRBD1 (5 bases). V was cut by 3 bases and J by 1 base, with 9 bases left in between. Germline CDR1 reads MNHEY; CDR2 reads SMNVEV (reference sequence). The CDR3 runs to 14 residues. The CDR3 sequence: CASSLRQQNTEAFF. CDR3 bases: TGTGCCAGCAGTTTGAGACAGCAGAACACTGAAGCTTTCTTT.

V usage is TRBV4-2 and J usage is TRBJ2-7, with 10 bases identical to TRBD1. Germline V gene data show CDR1 as LGHNA and CDR2 as YNFKEQ. The CDR3 extends over 17 amino acids. With 4 bases clipped from V and 0 bases from J, the junction kept 9 bases outside the gene matches. DNA for the CDR3: TGTGCCAGCAGCCCCCTAACGGGACAGGGGACCTCCTACGAGCAGTACTTC. Translating it yields CASSPLTGQGTSYEQYF.

V gene TRBV19 combines with J gene TRBJ2-7, with D possibly TRBD1 on 6 matching bases. V gave up 6 bases and J gave up 3 bases, with 15 bases separating them. Germline CDR1 and CDR2: LNHDA and SQIVND (reference sequence). The CDR3 covers 14 residues. The CDR3 sequence: CASSQGFGFYEQYF. The CDR3 DNA reads TGTGCCAGTAGCCAGGGGTTCGGCTTCTACGAGCAGTACTTC.

This clone is a singleton in its sample. The V call is TRBV30, the J call TRBJ1-4, with TRBD1 matching 8 bases. Germline lookup yields CDR1 GTSNPN and CDR2 SVGIG (reference sequence). The CDR3 totals 13 residues. The trim removed 5 bases at V and 7 bases at J, leaving 6 bases unmatched. The CDR3 coding sequence is TGTGCCTGGGGGCAGGGGGCGGGTGAAAAACTGTTTTTT. Translating gives CAWGQGAGEKLFF.

As DNA, the CDR3 is TGTGCCAGCAGCGATAAGGGGGCCTGGGGAAACACCATATATTTT. Protein product: CASSDKGAWGNTIYF. This rearrangement joins TRBV7-9 to TRBJ1-3, with TRBD1 matching over 7 bases. Germline trimming cut 5 bases from V and 4 bases from J; bases unmatched to any gene: 8. The CDR3 spans 15 residues. From germline, CDR1 is SEHNR and CDR2 FQNEAQ (reference sequence).

The chain employs TRBV2 and TRBJ1-4; 7 positions agree with TRBD1. The CDR3 is made up of 16 amino acids. The V and J ends lost 1 base and 7 bases, in that order; junction bases with no gene match: 9. CDR1 SNHLY and CDR2 FYNNEI come from the germline V gene. The CDR3 is CASSEGTGTFGEKLFF. In DNA, the CDR3 is TGTGCCAGCAGTGAAGGGACAGGTACTTTTGGTGAAAAACTGTTTTTT. Based on the CDR3 plus reference TRBV2 and TRBJ1-4, the full variable domain is EPEVTQTPSHQVTQMGQEVILRCVPISNHLYFYWYRQILGQKVEFLVSFYNNEISEKSEIFDDQFSVERPDGSNFTLKIRSTKLEDSAMYFCASSEGTGTFGEKLFFGSGTQLSVL.

This chain links TRBV6-5 with TRBJ2-1, with a weak D call TRBD2 (5 bases). V lost 0 bases and J lost 6, with 15 bases in between. The V gene's germline CDR1 is MNHEY and CDR2 SVGAGI. This CDR3 is 16 amino acids long. The CDR3 DNA reads TGTGCCAGCAGTTACTCACGTCCGGGAAAGGGCAATGAGCAGTTCTTC. This gives the protein CASSYSRPGKGNEQFF.

This chain uses TRBV5-1 with TRBJ2-3; 10 bases agree with TRBD1. Germline V CDR1 and CDR2: SGHRS, YFSETQ. J was trimmed by 1 base and V by 1 base; bases with no gene match: 9. This CDR3 contains 18 residues. The CDR3 loop reads CASSLRDRGFGGTDTQYF. CDR3 in DNA: TGCGCCAGCAGCTTGCGGGACAGGGGATTTGGGGGCACAGATACGCAGTATTTT.

The J gene is TRBJ2-1, the V gene TRBV10-1; 7 positions agree with TRBD1. The V gene end was trimmed by 10 bases and the J gene end by 3 bases; junction bases not matched to a gene: 9. Germline CDR1 is WNHNN and CDR2 is SYGVQD (reference sequence). The CDR3 runs 14 residues. In DNA, the CDR3 is TGCGCCACCTCAACAGGGGCGATCTACAATGAGCAGTTCTTC. Protein product: CATSTGAIYNEQFF.

J is TRBJ2-7 and V is TRBV19, with D hard to call. CDR1 is LNHDA and CDR2 is SQIVND in the germline V gene (reference sequence). The CDR3 extends over 14 amino acids. Trimming shortened V by 0 bases and J by 2 bases, and 8 bases separated the two germline ends. This CDR3 is CASSIEETAYEQYF. Written as DNA, the CDR3 is TGTGCCAGTAGTATAGAAGAGACTGCCTACGAGCAGTACTTC.

The gene calls are TRBV27 and TRBJ1-6, with D possibly matching TRBD1 (5 bases). CDR1 is MNHEY and CDR2 is SMNVEV in the germline V gene (reference sequence). Trimming cost V 3 bases and J 7 bases, with 19 bases left between them. There are 17 residues in the CDR3. In DNA form, the CDR3 reads TGTGCCAGCAGTTTCACCCTCCCAATGTGGGGCAATTCACCCCTCCACTTT. Translated: CASSFTLPMWGNSPLHF.